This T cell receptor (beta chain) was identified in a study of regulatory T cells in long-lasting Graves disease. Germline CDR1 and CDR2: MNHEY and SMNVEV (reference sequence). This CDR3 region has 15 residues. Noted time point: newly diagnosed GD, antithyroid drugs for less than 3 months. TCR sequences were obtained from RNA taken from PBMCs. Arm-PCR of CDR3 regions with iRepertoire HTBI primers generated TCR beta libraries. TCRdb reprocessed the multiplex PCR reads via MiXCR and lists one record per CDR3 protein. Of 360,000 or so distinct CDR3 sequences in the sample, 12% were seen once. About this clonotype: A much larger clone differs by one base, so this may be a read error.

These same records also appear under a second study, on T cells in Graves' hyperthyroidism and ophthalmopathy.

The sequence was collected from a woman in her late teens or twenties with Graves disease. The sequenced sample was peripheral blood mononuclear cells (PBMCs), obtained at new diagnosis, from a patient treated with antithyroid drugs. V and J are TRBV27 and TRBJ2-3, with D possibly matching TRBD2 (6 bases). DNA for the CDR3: TGTGCCAGCAGTCCACTTCGGGAGCACACAGGTACGCAGTATTTT. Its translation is CASSPLREHTGTQYF.